Each of the 22 T cell receptor beta chains below was sequenced from the same sample in a study of T cells after yellow fever vaccination. A single record per CDR3 protein comes from TCRdb applying MiXCR to the 5' RACE reads. The sample records a few hundred thousand distinct CDR3 sequences, roughly 3.5% being singletons. This material consisted of PBMCs, taken on the day of the yellow fever booster vaccination. The receptor source for this set is a man younger than 35 who received the YFV17D yellow fever vaccine.

This clonotype was recorded many times. The rearrangement links TRBV5-1 to TRBJ2-1; possible D gene TRBD2, 7 bases. The CDR3 has 14 residues. Trimming shortened V by 1 base and J by 7 bases, and 12 bases separated the two germline ends. Germline V gene data show CDR1 as SGHRS and CDR2 as YFSETQ. The CDR3 spells CASSLNRGANEQFF. DNA for the CDR3: TGCGCCAGCAGCTTGAATCGGGGGGCGAATGAGCAGTTCTTC.

This clonotype was seen only a few times. The chain couples TRBV12-3 or TRBV12-4 to TRBJ2-1; no firm D call. Trimming removed 5 bases from V and 0 bases from J, with 8 bases in between. CDR3 length: 14 amino acids. CDR3 nucleotide sequence: TGTGCCAGCAGTCACCCGAGCTCCTACAATGAGCAGTTCTTC. It specifies CASSHPSSYNEQFF.

This clonotype was seen only a few times. The V gene is TRBV5-4, the J gene TRBJ2-1; 10 bases fit TRBD2. V trimming: 4 bases; J trimming: 2 bases; junction bases outside the gene matches: 3. Germline values: CDR1 SGHNT, CDR2 YYREEE (reference sequence). CDR3 length equals 15 residues. In DNA, the CDR3 is TGTGCCAGCAGCAAACTAGCGGGACCCTACAATGAGCAGTTCTTC. Amino acid sequence: CASSKLAGPYNEQFF.

This clonotype was observed a few times. The chain combines TRBV10-3 with TRBJ1-5, with 12 bases identical to TRBD1. CDR3 length equals 14 residues. Germline CDR1 and CDR2: ENHRY and SYGVKD. The junction had 9 bases not matched to a gene; V was cut back by 9 bases and J by 9 bases. The CDR3 loop is CAMSGTGGPSPQHF. CDR3 coding DNA: TGTGCCATGTCCGGGACAGGGGGCCCATCGCCCCAGCATTTT.

This clonotype has a handful of counts. This chain links TRBV7-2 with TRBJ1-3; 7 bases are shared with TRBD1. The CDR3 loop spans 18 amino acids. The germline V gene has CDR1 SGHTA and CDR2 FQGNSA. Trimming took 2 bases from V and 0 from J; bases not matched to a gene: 10. CDR3 nucleotide sequence: TGTGCCAGCAGCTTAAGGGGCTTGGGACAGTACTCTGGAAACACCATATATTTT. It encodes CASSLRGLGQYSGNTIYF.

The V and J genes are TRBV12-3 or TRBV12-4 and TRBJ2-7, with a tentative D call TRBD1 (5 bases). The CDR3 is made up of 13 amino acids. V lost 1 base to trimming and J lost 3 bases, with 7 bases between them. The CDR3 nucleotides are TGTGCCAGCAGTTTAGACGACAGCTACGAGCAGTACTTC. This encodes CASSLDDSYEQYF.

Many counts were recorded for this clonotype. The chain joins TRBV5-1 to TRBJ2-3, with D possibly being TRBD1 (5 bases). The CDR3 runs to 15 residues. Germline V lookup: CDR1 SGHRS, CDR2 YFSETQ. With 4 bases removed from V and 1 base from J, the gap between germline ends came to 13 bases. CDR3 nucleotides: TGCGCCAGCAGCCCGGCAAGGGGCCGCACAGATACGCAGTATTTT. This codes for CASSPARGRTDTQYF.

Many counts were recorded for this clonotype. The gene calls are TRBV5-1 and TRBJ2-2; TRBD2 aligns across 8 bases. Germline V gene data show CDR1 as SGHRS and CDR2 as YFSETQ. The trim removed 3 bases at V and 4 bases at J, leaving 14 bases unmatched. The CDR3 spans 18 residues. The CDR3 region has the DNA TGCGCCAGCAGCTCGTATGGGGTTGTAGCGGGGTCCACCGGGGAGCTGTTTTTT. It translates to CASSSYGVVAGSTGELFF. Based on the CDR3 plus reference TRBV5-1 and TRBJ2-2, the full variable domain is KAGVTQTPRYLIKTRGQQVTLSCSPISGHRSVSWYQQTPGQGLQFLFEYFSETQRNKGNFPGRFSGRQFSNSRSEMNVSTLELGDSALYLCASSSYGVVAGSTGELFFGEGSRLTVL.

This clonotype was observed a handful of times. V usage is TRBV4-1 and J usage is TRBJ1-2; D uncertain. The V gene's germline CDR1 is MGHRA and CDR2 YSYEKL. The ends were cut back, 1 base at V and 6 bases at J, with 12 bases in the middle. CDR3 length: 14 amino acids. DNA for the CDR3: TGCGCCAGCAGCCAAGGGTCCGGACTTCATGGCTACACCTTC. Protein: CASSQGSGLHGYTF.

At least ten counts were recorded for this clonotype. The rearrangement links TRBV9 to TRBJ2-7, with D possibly called TRBD1 or TRBD2 (5 bases each). Germline-derived CDR1 and CDR2 are SGDLS and YYNGEE. The CDR3 is 15 amino acids. V lost 2 bases and J 6 bases, leaving 18 bases between the germline ends. The CDR3 protein is CASSVTGTVASEQYF. As DNA, the CDR3 is TGTGCCAGCAGCGTTACCGGGACCGTAGCGTCCGAGCAGTACTTC. The whole variable domain, remainder taken from reference TRBV9 and TRBJ2-7, is DSGVTQTPKHLITATGQRVTLRCSPRSGDLSVYWYQQSLDQGLQFLIQYYNGEERAKGNILERFSAQQFPDLHSELNLSSLELGDSALYFCASSVTGTVASEQYFGPGTRLTVT.

This clonotype has a count of ten or more. The chain couples TRBV11-2 to TRBJ2-5, with 11 bases identical to TRBD2. This CDR3 has 14 amino acids. J lost 6 bases, V lost 5 bases, and 5 bases had no gene match. The germline V gene encodes CDR1 SGHAT and CDR2 FQNNGV. The CDR3 sequence is CASSQGTSGQTQYF. CDR3 in DNA: TGTGCCAGCAGCCAAGGGACTAGCGGCCAGACCCAGTACTTC.

At least ten counts were recorded for this clonotype. DNA for the CDR3: TGCAGTGCTAGAGAGCCCGGGACAGGGAACCAAGAGACCCAGTACTTC. This sequence encodes CSAREPGTGNQETQYF. The V call is TRBV20-1, the J call TRBJ2-5; 9 bases are shared with TRBD1. The V and J ends lost 0 bases and 0 bases, in that order; junction bases with no gene match: 5. The CDR3 length is 16 residues. Germline V gene data show CDR1 as DFQATT and CDR2 as SNEGSKA (reference sequence).

The V gene is TRBV28, the J gene TRBJ2-7, with D tentatively TRBD1 (8 bases). The CDR3 is made up of 15 amino acids. V lost 6 bases and J 0 bases, leaving 15 bases between the germline ends. CDR1 and CDR2 (germline): MDHEN, SYDVKM. This CDR3 is CASRAGQASSYEQYV. The CDR3 DNA sequence: TGTGCCAGCAGAGCGGGACAGGCGAGCTCCTACGAGCAGTACGTC.

The table lists this clonotype with many counts. The rearrangement joins TRBV2 to TRBJ1-2; no clear D. The germline V and J ends were trimmed by 7 bases and 0 bases, with 15 bases remaining between them. Germline V gene data show CDR1 as SNHLY and CDR2 as FYNNEI. The CDR3 contains 15 residues. The CDR3: CASTLRAGTNYGYTF. In DNA, the CDR3 is TGTGCCAGCACCCTGAGGGCAGGAACTAACTATGGCTACACCTTC.

This clonotype occurred many times. V gene TRBV6-6 combines with J gene TRBJ2-3; TRBD2 matches 7 bases. Germline V lookup: CDR1 MNHNY, CDR2 SVGAGI (reference sequence). The length of the CDR3 is 18 residues. With V trimmed by 6 bases and J by 1 base, 16 bases remained unmatched. In DNA, the CDR3 is TGTGCCAGCAGAACGACTGAAGCGGGGTCCTTCGGCACAGATACGCAGTATTTT. Protein product: CASRTTEAGSFGTDTQYF.

The chain couples TRBV5-4 to TRBJ2-3; tentatively, D is TRBD1 or TRBD2 (5 bases each). Germline V gene data show CDR1 as SGHNT and CDR2 as YYREEE (reference sequence). V lost 0 bases to trimming and J lost 10 bases, with 15 bases between them. This CDR3 region has 14 residues. The chain's CDR3 is CASSLERGLRAQYF. The CDR3 DNA is TGTGCCAGCAGCTTGGAGAGGGGCCTGCGTGCGCAGTATTTT.

Worth noting for this clonotype: At one of its ends the junction is not consistent with the germline gene, which may arise from a read error. The J gene is TRBJ2-3, the V gene TRBV18, with a weak D call TRBD2 (6 bases). CDR1 is KGHSH and CDR2 is LQKENI in the germline V gene. The length of the CDR3 is 15 residues. DNA of the CDR3: TGTGCCAGCTCAACACCGGCCAGCGGGACAGATACGCAGTATTTT. Protein: CASSTPASGTDTQYF.

This chain joins TRBV6-2 or TRBV6-3 and TRBJ1-2, with D uncertain. Trimming took 0 bases from V and 6 from J, leaving 11 bases between them. The germline gives CDR1 MNHEY, CDR2 SVGEGT. CDR3 length: 14 amino acids. The CDR3 here is CASSYSERANGYTF. Written as DNA, the CDR3 is TGTGCCAGCAGTTACTCGGAGAGGGCCAATGGCTACACCTTC.

In its sample, this clonotype was seen many times. CDR3 DNA: TGCAGTGCTAGAGGTATGGGAGCCCCTCAGCCCCAGCATTTT. Translation: CSARGMGAPQPQHF. The chain joins TRBV20-1 to TRBJ1-5; the D is unclear. The germline V gene has CDR1 DFQATT and CDR2 SNEGSKA (reference sequence). The germline V and J ends were trimmed by 1 base and 6 bases, with 13 bases remaining between them. This CDR3 is built from 14 residues.

This clonotype has ten or more counts. The rearrangement links TRBV18 to TRBJ2-1; 9 nucleotides match TRBD1. Germline CDR1 and CDR2: KGHSH and LQKENI. Trimming cost V 5 bases and J 4 bases; bases outside gene matches: 6. This CDR3 spans 15 amino acids. The CDR3 DNA follows: TGTGCCAGCTCAACTAAGGGACAGGGATACAATGAGCAGTTCTTC. It specifies CASSTKGQGYNEQFF. Full variable domain (outside the CDR3, taken from reference TRBV18 and TRBJ2-1): NAGVMQNPRHLVRRRGQEARLRCSPMKGHSHVYWYRQLPEEGLKFMVYLQKENIIDESGMPKERFSAEFPKEGPSILRIQQVVRGDSAAYFCASSTKGQGYNEQFFGPGTRLTVL.

V is TRBV5-6 and J is TRBJ1-4, with a weak D call TRBD1 (5 bases). Trimming shortened V by 6 bases and J by 4 bases, and 13 bases separated the two germline ends. CDR3 length: 14 residues. CDR1 SGHDT and CDR2 YYEEEE come from the germline V gene. CDR3 nucleotide sequence: TGTGCCAGCAAGAAGGGACCAATTAATGAAAAACTGTTTTTT. Translation: CASKKGPINEKLFF. Full variable domain (rest looked up from reference TRBV5-6 and TRBJ1-4): DAGVTQSPTHLIKTRGQQVTLRCSPKSGHDTVSWYQQALGQGPQFIFQYYEEEERQRGNFPDRFSGHQFPNYSSELNVNALLLGDSALYLCASKKGPINEKLFFGSGTQLSVL.

This clonotype was seen many times. The chain carries TRBV10-3 and TRBJ2-7; possibly TRBD1 or TRBD2 for D (5 bases each). Looked up from germline, CDR1 is ENHRY and CDR2 is SYGVKD. This CDR3 region has 14 residues. V was pared by 10 bases and J by 2 bases, with 18 bases between. CDR3 DNA: TGTGCCAGCATTCCGGGGCGGCAAACCTACGAGCAGTACTTC. Protein sequence: CASIPGRQTYEQYF.